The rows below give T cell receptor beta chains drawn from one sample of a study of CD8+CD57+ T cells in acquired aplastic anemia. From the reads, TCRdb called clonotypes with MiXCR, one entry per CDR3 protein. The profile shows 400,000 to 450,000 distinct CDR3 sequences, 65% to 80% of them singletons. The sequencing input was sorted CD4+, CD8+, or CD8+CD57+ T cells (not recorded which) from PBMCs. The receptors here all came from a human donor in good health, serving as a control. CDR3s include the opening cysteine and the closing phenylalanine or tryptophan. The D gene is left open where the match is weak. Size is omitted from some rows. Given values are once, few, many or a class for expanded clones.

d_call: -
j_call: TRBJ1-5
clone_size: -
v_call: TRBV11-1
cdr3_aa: CASRRLQASNQPQHF
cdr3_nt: TGTGCCAGCAGGAGACTACAGGCTAGCAATCAGCCCCAGCATTTT

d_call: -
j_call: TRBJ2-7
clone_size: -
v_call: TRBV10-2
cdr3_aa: CATLGRPYEQYF
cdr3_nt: TGCGCCACCTTGGGCAGACCCTACGAGCAGTACTTC

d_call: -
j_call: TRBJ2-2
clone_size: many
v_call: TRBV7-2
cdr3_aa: CASSPRVQNTGELFF
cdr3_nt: TGTGCCAGCAGCCCCCGGGTCCAGAACACCGGGGAGCTGTTTTTT

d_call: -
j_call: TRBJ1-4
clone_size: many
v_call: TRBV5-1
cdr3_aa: CASSMGTDATNEKLFF
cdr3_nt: TGCGCCAGCAGCATGGGGACGGACGCAACTAATGAAAAACTGTTTTTT

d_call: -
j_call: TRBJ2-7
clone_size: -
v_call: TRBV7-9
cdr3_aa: CASSLEAPYEQYF
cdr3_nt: TGTGCCAGCAGCTTAGAAGCGCCCTACGAGCAGTACTTC

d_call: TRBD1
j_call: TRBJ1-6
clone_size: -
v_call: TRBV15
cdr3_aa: CATSRASGTGVSPLHF
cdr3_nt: TGTGCCACCAGCAGGGCATCCGGGACAGGGGTCTCACCCCTCCACTTT

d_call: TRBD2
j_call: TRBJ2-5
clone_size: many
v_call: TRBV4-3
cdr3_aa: CASSQVRGGGQETQYF
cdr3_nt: TGCGCCAGCAGCCAAGTCCGCGGGGGGGGACAAGAGACCCAGTACTTC

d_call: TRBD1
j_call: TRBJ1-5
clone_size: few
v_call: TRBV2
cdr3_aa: CASSEMGQGVQPQHF
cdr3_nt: TGTGCCAGCAGTGAAATGGGACAGGGGGTTCAGCCCCAGCATTTT

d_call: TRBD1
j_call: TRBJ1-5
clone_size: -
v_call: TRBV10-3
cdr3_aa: CAISGRDRVQHF
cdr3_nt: TGTGCCATCAGTGGACGAGACAGGGTCCAGCATTTT

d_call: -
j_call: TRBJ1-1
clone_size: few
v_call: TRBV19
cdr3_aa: CASDLGEDTEAFF
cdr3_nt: TGTGCCAGTGACCTCGGGGAGGACACTGAAGCTTTCTTT

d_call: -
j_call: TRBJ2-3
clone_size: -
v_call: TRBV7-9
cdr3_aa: CASSFSGPADTQYF
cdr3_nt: TGTGCCAGCAGCTTCAGTGGGCCCGCAGATACCCAGTATTTT

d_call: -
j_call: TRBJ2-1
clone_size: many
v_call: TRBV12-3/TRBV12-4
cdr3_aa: CASSLAGGPRNEQFF
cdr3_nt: TGTGCCAGCAGTTTAGCGGGGGGGCCTAGAAATGAGCAGTTCTTC

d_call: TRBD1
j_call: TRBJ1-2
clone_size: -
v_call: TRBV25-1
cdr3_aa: CASSESYGTGENYGYTF
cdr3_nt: TGTGCCAGCAGTGAATCCTACGGAACAGGGGAGAACTATGGCTACACCTTC

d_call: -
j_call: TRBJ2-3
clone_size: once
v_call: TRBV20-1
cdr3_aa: CSARSSSGTDTQYF
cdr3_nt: TGCAGTGCTAGATCGTCATCTGGCACAGATACGCAGTATTTT

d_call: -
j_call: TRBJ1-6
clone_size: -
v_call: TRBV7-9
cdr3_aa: CASSLGRSANSPLHF
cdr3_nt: TGTGCCAGCAGCTTAGGGAGGTCAGCTAATTCACCCCTCCACTTT

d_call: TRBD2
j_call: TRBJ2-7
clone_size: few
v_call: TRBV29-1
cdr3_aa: CSAVAGGAQDEQYF
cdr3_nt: TGCAGCGCGGTTGCCGGGGGGGCCCAAGACGAGCAGTACTTC

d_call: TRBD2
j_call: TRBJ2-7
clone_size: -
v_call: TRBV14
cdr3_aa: CASLAGGREQYF
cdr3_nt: TGTGCCAGCCTAGCGGGAGGACGAGAGCAGTACTTC

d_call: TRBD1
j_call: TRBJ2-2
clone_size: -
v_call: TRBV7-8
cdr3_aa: CATSIDPQGEQPQF
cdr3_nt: TGTGCCACCAGCATAGATCCTCAGGGGGAGCAGCCCCAGTTT

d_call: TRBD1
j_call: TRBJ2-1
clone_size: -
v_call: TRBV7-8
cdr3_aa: CASSRIQQGADEQFF
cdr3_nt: TGTGCCAGCAGCCGAATCCAACAGGGGGCGGATGAGCAGTTCTTC

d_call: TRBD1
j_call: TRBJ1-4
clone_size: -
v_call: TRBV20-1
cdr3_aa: CSASLDRGDVF
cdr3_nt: TGCAGTGCTTCTCTGGACAGGGGGGATGTTTTT

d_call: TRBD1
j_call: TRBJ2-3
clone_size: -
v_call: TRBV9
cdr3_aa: CAISEDRGEDTQYF
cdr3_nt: TGTGCCATCAGCGAAGACAGGGGGGAAGATACGCAGTATTTT

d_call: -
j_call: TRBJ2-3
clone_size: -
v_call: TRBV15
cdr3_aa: CASSVGGGDAQYF
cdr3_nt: TGTGCCAGCAGCGTGGGTGGTGGGGATGCGCAGTATTTT

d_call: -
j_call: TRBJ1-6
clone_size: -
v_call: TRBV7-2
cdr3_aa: CASSLPNQPQHLGF
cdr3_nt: TGTGCCAGCAGCTTGCCGAATCAGCCCCAGCATCTTGGTTTT

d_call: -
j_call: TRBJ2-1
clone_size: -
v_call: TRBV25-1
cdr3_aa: CASSYGQSSSYNEQFF
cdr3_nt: TGTGCCAGCAGCTACGGACAGAGTAGCTCCTACAATGAGCAGTTCTTC

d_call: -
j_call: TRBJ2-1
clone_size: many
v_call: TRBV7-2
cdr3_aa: CASSLVAEQFF
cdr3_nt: TGTGCCAGCAGCTTAGTTGCTGAGCAGTTCTTC

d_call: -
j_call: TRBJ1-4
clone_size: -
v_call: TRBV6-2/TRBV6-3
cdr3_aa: CASSSRQINEKLFF
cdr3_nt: TGTGCCAGCAGTTCTCGGCAGATCAATGAAAAACTGTTTTTT

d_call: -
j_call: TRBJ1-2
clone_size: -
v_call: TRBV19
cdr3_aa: CASARANYGYTF
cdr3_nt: TGTGCCAGTGCGAGGGCTAACTATGGCTACACCTTC

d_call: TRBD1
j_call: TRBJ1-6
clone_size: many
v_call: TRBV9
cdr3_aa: CASSAAAGTARNSPLHF
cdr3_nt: TGTGCCAGCAGCGCAGCGGCCGGGACAGCGAGAAATTCACCCCTCCACTTT

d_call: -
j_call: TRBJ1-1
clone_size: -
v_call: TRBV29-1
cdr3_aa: CSGGGSQNTEAFF
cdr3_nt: TGCAGCGGTGGGGGGAGTCAGAACACTGAAGCTTTCTTT

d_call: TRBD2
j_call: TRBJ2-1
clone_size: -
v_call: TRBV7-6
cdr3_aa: CASSVEVGGSACEQFF
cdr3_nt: TGTGCCAGCAGCGTGGAGGTCGGCGGGAGCGCTTGTGAGCAGTTCTTC

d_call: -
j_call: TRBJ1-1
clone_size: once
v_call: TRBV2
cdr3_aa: CGVRVVLGDTEAFF
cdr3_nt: TGTGGCGTCAGAGTAGTCCTGGGAGACACTGAAGCTTTCTTT

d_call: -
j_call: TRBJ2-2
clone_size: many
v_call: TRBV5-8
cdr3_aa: CASRLLRRTGELFF
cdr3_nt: TGTGCCAGCAGGTTACTACGGCGAACCGGGGAGCTGTTTTTT